This T cell receptor beta chain was profiled in a study of shared clonotypes between healthy human individuals. Notes on the study in general: Several donors shared about 5% of their naive CD4 clonotypes.

Using immunoSEQ multiplex PCR, the repertoire was profiled, and TCRdb retains in-frame clones only, with some absent. The data contain about 2.2 million clones, roughly 91% of them singletons. Only CD45RO-negative cells positively selected for CCR7 counted as naive CD8 cells, so terminally differentiated effector memory CD45RA+ cells were excluded. Regarding this clone: Its antigen remains unidentified. In the same sample, other DNA sequences code for this CDR3.

The ends were cut back, 5 bases at V and 0 bases at J, with 11 bases in the middle. The CDR3 is made up of 14 amino acids. Germline CDR1 SSHAT, CDR2 FNYEAQ (reference sequence). Sequenced input: naive CD8+ T cells from PBMCs. The receptor was isolated from a man younger than 30 in good health. Some clones in this sample may be carry-over from other donors' samples. The chain is built from TRBV7-7 and TRBJ2-7; D gene ambiguous. CDR3 nucleotide sequence: TGTGCCAGCAGCCCCGGGCCTAGCTCCTACGAGCAGTACTTC. The encoded protein is CASSPGPSSYEQYF.